The clone carrying this T cell receptor beta chain was recorded a few times. As yet, its antigen is unknown. Reasons for excluding patients were uncontrolled infection, other autoimmune disease, pregnancy or lactation. PBMCs stemmed from approximately 10 ml fresh peripheral blood. The data were taken from a study of T cells in Graves' hyperthyroidism and ophthalmopathy. Overall study: Peripheral blood was taken when the disease was first diagnosed, before any treatment began.

Study findings and constraints: Appearing also in blood were most of the thyroid clonotypes expanded above 0.001.

CDR1 is SGHTA and CDR2 is FQGNSA in the germline V gene. This CDR3 contains 17 residues. J gave up 3 bases and V 3 bases, and 11 bases lay outside the gene matches. It was RNA transcripts that yielded the amplified TCR beta CDR3 regions. TCR CDR3 regions were first amplified by RT-PCR with HTBI primers. MiXCR, applied by TCRdb to the multiplex PCR reads, yields one record per CDR3 protein. Of about 600,000 distinct CDR3 sequences listed, around 15% are singletons. The chain uses TRBV7-2 and TRBJ2-1; TRBD2 agrees at 7 bases. Sequencing used blood. This receptor was taken from a woman between 45 and 65 years old with Graves' ophthalmopathy. CDR3 nucleotide sequence: TGTGCCAGCAGCTTGAGATACTCCCGGACTAGCTACAATGAGCAGTTCTTC. As protein: CASSLRYSRTSYNEQFF.